The 2 T cell receptor beta chains below come from one sample, sequenced in a study of CD8+ T cells in alopecia areata. RNA extraction and reverse transcription yielded cDNA as sequencing template. The method was immunoSEQ multiplex PCR; TCRdb's version includes in-frame clones alone and lacks a portion of them. The table shows approximately 180,000 clones, with about 65% occurring only once. The treatment denotes: oral pan-JAK inhibitor, 5-10 mg twice daily. The sample in question was CD4+ T cells sorted from blood, obtained at roughly week 49, from a patient treated with tofacitinib. The receptors shown here come from a human donor with alopecia areata.

In this sample, this clone turned up once. The J gene is TRBJ2-7, the V gene TRBV11-2, with D maybe TRBD2 (5 bases). V was shortened by 5 bases and J by 12 bases, with 17 bases between the two germline ends. The CDR3 runs 12 residues. Looked up from germline, CDR1 is SGHAT and CDR2 is FQNNGV. CDR3 sequence: CASSTRAEPGYF. The CDR3 DNA sequence: TGTGCCAGCAGCACCCGAGCGGAACCTGGGTACTTC. Full variable domain (remainder filled in from reference TRBV11-2 and TRBJ2-7): EAGVAQSPRYKIIEKRQSVAFWCNPISGHATLYWYQQILGQGPKLLIQFQNNGVVDDSQLPKDRFSAERLKGVDSTLKIQPAKLEDSAVYLCASSTRAEPGYFGPGTRLTVT.

This sequence joins TRBV6-5 and TRBJ1-1; D is perhaps TRBD1 (6 bases). V was trimmed by 7 bases and J by 0 bases, leaving 12 bases between them. The V gene's germline CDR1 is MNHEY and CDR2 SVGAGI. The CDR3 is 14 residues long. The CDR3 sequence: CASNPDSVNTEAFF. The CDR3 region has the DNA TGTGCCAGCAATCCGGACAGTGTGAACACTGAAGCTTTCTTT.